This T cell receptor beta chain was observed in a study of blood T cell repertoires in COVID-19. CDR3 length: 15 residues. CDR1 is MNHEY and CDR2 is SMNVEV in the germline V gene (reference sequence). After removal of 3 bases from V and 8 bases from J, the junction contained 8 bases not matched to a gene. Profiled with immunoSEQ multiplex PCR; TCRdb holds only in-frame clones, not every one. The sample has 200,000 or so clones, roughly nine tenths seen once. Material: peripheral blood. The sequence was collected from a man between 65 and 85 years old with active or convalescent COVID-19. The rearrangement joins TRBV27 to TRBJ2-1; TRBD2 matches 9 bases. CDR3 nucleotide sequence: TGTGCCAGCAGTTTTAGCGGGAGTGGGGTGGATGAGCAGTTCTTC. Encoded protein: CASSFSGSGVDEQFF.